A selection of T cell receptor beta chains follows, all from one sample in a study of control samples from healthy donors and cancer patients. Only in-frame clones appear in the TCRdb table, and some are missing; sequencing was by immunoSEQ multiplex PCR. Among 50,000 to 75,000 clones listed, almost 90% were seen once. Sequencing was performed on PBMCs. Receptor source: a man between 60 and 75 years old with colorectal cancer. Both conserved end residues are part of each CDR3. The D gene is left open where the match is weak. Clone size, where shown, is once, few, many, or a class for clones that have expanded.

V	J	D	size	CDR3	DNA
TRBV6-2/TRBV6-3	TRBJ1-3	TRBD1	once	CASSPSGTESSGNTIYF	TGTGCCAGCAGCCCCTCCGGGACAGAGAGCTCTGGAAACACCATATATTTT
TRBV29-1	TRBJ2-5	TRBD1	-	CSVEPGGTRGTQYF	TGCAGCGTTGAGCCAGGGGGTACAAGGGGGACCCAGTACTTC
TRBV4-1	TRBJ1-6	-	-	CASSQDRGDLGAYNSPLHF	TGCGCCAGCAGCCAAGATCGTGGGGACCTCGGAGCCTATAATTCACCCCTCCACTTT
TRBV3-1/TRBV3-2	TRBJ2-3	-	-	CASSLVPGTQYF	TGTGCCAGCAGCTTAGTCCCAGGTACGCAGTATTTT
TRBV4-1	TRBJ2-7	-	-	CASSQRGGGDEQYF	TGCGCCAGCAGCCAACGTGGAGGGGGCGACGAGCAGTACTTC
TRBV19	TRBJ1-1	TRBD1	-	CASSPRTGKGNTEAFF	TGTGCCAGTAGTCCGCGGACAGGTAAGGGGAACACTGAAGCTTTCTTT
TRBV6-5	TRBJ2-5	TRBD2	once	CASSLAGGPIETQYF	TGTGCCAGCAGCCTAGCGGGGGGGCCGATTGAGACCCAGTACTTC
TRBV7-9	TRBJ2-2	TRBD1	-	CASSQDRVNTGELFF	TGTGCCAGCAGCCAGGACAGGGTGAACACCGGGGAGCTGTTTTTT
TRBV5-1	TRBJ2-1	TRBD2	-	CASSLRTSGGTVEQFF	TGCGCCAGCAGCTTGCGTACTAGCGGGGGGACCGTTGAGCAGTTCTTC
TRBV5-6	TRBJ1-2	TRBD1	-	CASSLAWRQGGGDYYGYTF	TGTGCCAGCAGCTTGGCCTGGAGACAGGGAGGGGGAGACTACTACGGCTACACCTTC
TRBV2	TRBJ1-4	TRBD1	-	CASSEGGTGKKLFF	TGTGCCAGCAGTGAAGGGGGGACAGGGAAAAAACTGTTTTTT
TRBV9	TRBJ1-5	-	-	CASSVTDQPQHF	TGTGCCAGCAGCGTAACGGATCAGCCCCAGCATTTT
TRBV14	TRBJ2-5	-	-	CASSQVLGMETQYF	TGTGCCAGCAGCCAAGTTTTGGGTATGGAGACCCAGTACTTC
TRBV29-1	TRBJ2-1	-	-	CSVILLGGYNEQFF	TGCAGCGTTATACTGTTGGGCGGTTACAATGAGCAGTTCTTC
TRBV12-3/TRBV12-4	TRBJ1-6	-	-	CASSWASSPLHF	TGTGCCAGCAGCTGGGCATCTTCACCCCTCCACTTT
TRBV4-1	TRBJ2-5	TRBD2	-	CASSRGLAVYQETQYF	TGCGCCAGCAGCCGCGGACTAGCGGTGTACCAAGAGACCCAGTACTTC
TRBV15	TRBJ2-6	TRBD1	-	CATSRDQPGTGTVLTF	TGTGCCACCAGCAGAGATCAGCCCGGGACAGGGACCGTCCTGACTTTC
TRBV7-2	TRBJ2-2	-	few	CASSLAQANTGELFF	TGTGCCAGCAGCTTAGCGCAGGCGAACACCGGGGAGCTGTTTTTT
TRBV14	TRBJ1-3	-	-	CASSQVSGRFGNTIYF	TGTGCCAGCAGCCAAGTATCGGGGAGGTTTGGAAACACCATATATTTT
TRBV3-1/TRBV3-2	TRBJ2-3	TRBD1	-	CASSLLSTGTGRDTQYF	TGTGCCAGCAGCCTCCTCTCGACCGGGACAGGGAGGGATACGCAGTATTTT
TRBV18	TRBJ2-1	-	-	CASSYSTEQFF	TGTGCCAGCTCGTACAGCACTGAGCAGTTCTTC
TRBV3-1/TRBV3-2	TRBJ2-7	-	once	CASSQEEYEQYF	TGTGCCAGCAGCCAAGAAGAGTACGAGCAGTACTTC
TRBV4-1	TRBJ2-7	TRBD2	-	CASSAAPGLADEQYF	TGCGCCAGCAGCGCCGCCCCGGGACTAGCCGACGAGCAGTACTTC
TRBV4-1	TRBJ2-1	-	-	CASSQGGGVYNEQFF	TGCGCCAGCAGCCAAGGAGGCGGGGTTTACAATGAGCAGTTCTTC
TRBV6-2/TRBV6-3	TRBJ2-7	-	-	CASSKVHEQYF	TGTGCCAGCAGCAAAGTCCACGAGCAGTACTTC
TRBV7-2	TRBJ2-3	-	-	CASSLTQTTDTQYF	TGTGCCAGCAGCTTAACGCAGACCACAGATACGCAGTATTTT
TRBV5-1	TRBJ2-7	-	few	CASSFIERGTPYEQYF	TGCGCCAGCAGCTTTATCGAGAGGGGGACGCCCTACGAGCAGTACTTC
TRBV30	TRBJ1-3	TRBD1	-	CAWSVMGQRYF	TGTGCCTGGAGTGTAATGGGACAGCGGTATTTT